These T cell receptor beta chains were read from a single sample in a study of T cells after yellow fever vaccination. TCRdb redid the calling of the 5' RACE reads with MiXCR, one entry per CDR3 protein. The top ten clones hold roughly 16% of a sample with under 550,000 distinct CDR3 sequences, 20% to 25% of them seen once. This sample comprised PBMCs, obtained approximately 20 days after the first yellow fever vaccination. The receptors originated from a man aged 18 to 35 who received the YFV17D yellow fever vaccine. Both conserved end residues are part of each CDR3. The D gene is left open where the match is weak. Clone size, where shown, is once, few, many, or a class for clones that have expanded.

d_call	v_call	clone_size	j_call	cdr3_nt	cdr3_aa
NA	TRBV12-3/TRBV12-4	few	TRBJ1-1	TGTGCCAGCAGTTTAGGCTTTCGGGTTTCGGAAGCTTTCTTT	CASSLGFRVSEAFF
NA	TRBV12-3/TRBV12-4	few	TRBJ1-2	TGTGCCAGCAGTTTCTTCCTTGCGGGCTATGGCTACACCTTC	CASSFFLAGYGYTF
NA	TRBV9	few	TRBJ1-4	TGTGCCAGCAGCGTTGGCGGAGCTAATGAAAAACTGTTTTTT	CASSVGGANEKLFF
TRBD1	TRBV27	NA	TRBJ1-1	TGTGCCAGCAGACCCACAGGGGGCTACACTGAAGCTTTCTTT	CASRPTGGYTEAFF
NA	TRBV12-3/TRBV12-4	few	TRBJ2-3	TGTGCCAGCAGTTTTCGGAGGCCCTCCACAGATACGCAGTATTTT	CASSFRRPSTDTQYF
NA	TRBV9	NA	TRBJ2-5	TGTGCCAGCAGCGTAGGAGGGGCCGTCGGACAGACCCAGTACTTC	CASSVGGAVGQTQYF
NA	TRBV30	NA	TRBJ2-3	TGTGCCTGGAGTGAGGGAGCCTCTAGTCCAGATACGCAGTATTTT	CAWSEGASSPDTQYF
NA	TRBV5-1	NA	TRBJ1-1	TGCGCCAGCAGCATGGGCGCAGGGAATACTGAAGCTTTCTTT	CASSMGAGNTEAFF
NA	TRBV4-1	few	TRBJ2-1	TGCGCCAGCAGCCAAGGGATAGGGAACTACAATGAGCAGTTCTTC	CASSQGIGNYNEQFF
NA	TRBV4-1	NA	TRBJ1-4	TGCGCCAGCAGCCCAACCTTGCACGAAAAACTGTTTTTT	CASSPTLHEKLFF
TRBD2	TRBV6-1	few	TRBJ2-3	TGTGCCAGCAGCCACTATCGGGGGGATGACACAGATACGCAGTATTTT	CASSHYRGDDTDTQYF
NA	TRBV7-9	once	TRBJ2-2	TGTGCCAGCCCCTCAGGGACTTACACCGGGGAGCTGTTTTTT	CASPSGTYTGELFF
TRBD2	TRBV20-1	NA	TRBJ2-5	TGCAGTGCCACGGGGGCGGGAGGTGGGCAAGAGACCCAGTACTTC	CSATGAGGGQETQYF
NA	TRBV5-5	NA	TRBJ2-2	TGTGCCAGCAGTTCCTTAGGGCAGTTGTACACCGGGGAGCTGTTTTTT	CASSSLGQLYTGELFF
TRBD2	TRBV11-1	few	TRBJ2-7	TGTGCCAGCAGCTTAACTCCGAGCGGGGGGGGCTCTGCTTCCTACGAGCAGTACTTC	CASSLTPSGGGSASYEQYF
NA	TRBV4-1	few	TRBJ2-1	TGCGCCAGCAGAGAGGGATTTCAGGATGAGCAGTTCTTC	CASREGFQDEQFF
NA	TRBV6-1	few	TRBJ1-1	TGTGCCAGCAGTGTCGGACGGATGAACACTGAAGCTTTCTTT	CASSVGRMNTEAFF
NA	TRBV7-2	few	TRBJ2-1	TGTGCCAGCAGCTTAGTTAAGGGAGGATCCTACAATGAGCAGTTCTTC	CASSLVKGGSYNEQFF
TRBD1	TRBV10-3	few	TRBJ1-4	TGTGCCATCAGTGCCGACAGGGGCGAAAAACTGTTTTTT	CAISADRGEKLFF
NA	TRBV7-2	NA	TRBJ2-1	TGTGCCAGCAGCCCCCCCCGGCATGAGCAGTTCTTC	CASSPPRHEQFF
NA	TRBV4-1	few	TRBJ2-2	TGCGCCAGCAGCCTACTCTGGGGAGAAACCGTCCTTAACACCGGGGAGCTGTTTTTT	CASSLLWGETVLNTGELFF
NA	TRBV7-8	many	TRBJ2-4	TGTGCCAGCAGCCCGCGAGGTCTAGCCAAAAACATTCAGTACTTC	CASSPRGLAKNIQYF